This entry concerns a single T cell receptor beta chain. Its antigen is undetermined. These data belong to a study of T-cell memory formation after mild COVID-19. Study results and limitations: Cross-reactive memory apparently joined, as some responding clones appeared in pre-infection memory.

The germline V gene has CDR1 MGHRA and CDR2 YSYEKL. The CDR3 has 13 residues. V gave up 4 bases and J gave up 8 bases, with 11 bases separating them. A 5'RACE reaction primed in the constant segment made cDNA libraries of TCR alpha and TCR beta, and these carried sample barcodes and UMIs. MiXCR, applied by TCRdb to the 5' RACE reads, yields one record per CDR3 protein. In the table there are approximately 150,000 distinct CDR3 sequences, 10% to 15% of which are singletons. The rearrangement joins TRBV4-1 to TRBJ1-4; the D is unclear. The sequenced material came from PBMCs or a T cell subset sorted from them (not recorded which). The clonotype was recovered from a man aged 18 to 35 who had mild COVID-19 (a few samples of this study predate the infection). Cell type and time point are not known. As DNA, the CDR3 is TGCGCCAGCAGCCTAACAAAGGGCGAAAAACTGTTTTTT. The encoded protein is CASSLTKGEKLFF.